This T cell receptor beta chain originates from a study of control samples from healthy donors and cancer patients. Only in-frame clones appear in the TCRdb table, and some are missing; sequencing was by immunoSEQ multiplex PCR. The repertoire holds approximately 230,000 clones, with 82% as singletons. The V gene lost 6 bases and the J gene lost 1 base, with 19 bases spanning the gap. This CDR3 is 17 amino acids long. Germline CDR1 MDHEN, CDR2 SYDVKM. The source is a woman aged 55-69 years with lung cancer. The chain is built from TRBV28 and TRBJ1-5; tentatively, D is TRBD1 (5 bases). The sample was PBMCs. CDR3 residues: CASSSNQGLRSNQPQHF. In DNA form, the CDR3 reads TGTGCCAGCAGCTCTAATCAGGGATTGAGGAGCAATCAGCCCCAGCATTTT.